Shown below are 11 T cell receptor beta chains from a single sample sequenced in a study of CD8 T cells in ankylosing spondylitis (dated by TCRdb to 2015 to 2018). The investigation overall reported the following: A TCR beta motif made up of several highly homologous amino acid variants appeared to be characteristic of blood from ankylosing spondylitis patients.

Library construction relied on 5' RACE. Sequencing relied on an Illumina HiSeq 2500. TCRdb trimmed public reads at Q25 via fastp, called clones via MiXCR and kept in-frame beta chains. All rows with the same CDR3 protein become a single entry with the most common DNA and genes. Present in this sample are approximately 500,000 distinct CDR3 sequences, over 9.5% of which were seen just once. Over 6.5% of the sample rests with the top ten. No cognate antigen is known for these TCRs. Material: blood, either unsorted or a sorted T cell fraction (not recorded which). The receptors stem from a male donor with ankylosing spondylitis.

This clonotype was counted between two and nine times. This chain links TRBV4-2 with TRBJ1-5; D call uncertain. Trimming took 0 bases from V and 4 from J, leaving 7 bases between them. This CDR3 is 14 amino acids long. From germline, CDR1 is LGHNA and CDR2 YNFKEQ. CDR3 protein: CASSQEGENQPQHF. The CDR3 DNA follows: TGTGCCAGCAGCCAAGAGGGTGAGAATCAGCCCCAGCATTTT.

This clonotype was seen a few times. The gene calls are TRBV24-1 and TRBJ1-1; TRBD1 is a possible D gene (6 bases). V shed 9 bases and J shed 0 bases, with 16 bases lying between them. The CDR3 consists of 15 residues. Germline CDR1 is KGHDR and CDR2 is SFDVKD. In DNA, the CDR3 is TGTGCCACCCAGGCCGGGGGCAACCTGAACACTGAAGCTTTCTTT. This encodes CATQAGGNLNTEAFF.

In this sample, this clonotype turned up a few times. This chain uses TRBV7-8 with TRBJ2-1, with 8 bases that match TRBD2. The CDR3 is 15 residues long. Germline V CDR1 and CDR2: SGHVS, FQNEAQ. V was pared by 3 bases and J by 4 bases, with 5 bases of the junction left unmatched. The CDR3 DNA reads as TGTGCCAGCAGCTTTACTAGCGGTAGATACAATGAGCAGTTCTTC. It codes for CASSFTSGRYNEQFF.

The V gene is TRBV20-1, the J gene TRBJ2-1; D possibly matches TRBD1 or TRBD2 (5 bases each). V was trimmed by 6 bases and J by 7 bases, leaving 28 bases between them. The germline V gene has CDR1 DFQATT and CDR2 SNEGSKA (reference sequence). The CDR3 has 17 residues. CDR3 residues: CSALTGARRVIGNEQFF. In DNA, the CDR3 is TGCAGTGCCTTGACCGGGGCCAGAAGGGTTATCGGGAATGAGCAGTTCTTC.

This clonotype was found a few times. The genes are TRBV30 and TRBJ2-7; D is unclear. V lost 3 bases, J lost 2 bases, and 14 bases lay in between. CDR3 length: 14 amino acids. Germline values: CDR1 GTSNPN, CDR2 SVGIG (reference sequence). The CDR3, as DNA: TGTGCCTGGAGCCCCAAAAGACCCCCCTACGAGCAGTACTTC. This encodes CAWSPKRPPYEQYF.

The chain combines TRBV7-9 with TRBJ2-7; no clear D gene. The CDR3 is made up of 13 amino acids. V lost 1 base and J lost 3, with 7 bases in between. Germline CDR1 is SEHNR and CDR2 is FQNEAQ (reference sequence). CDR3 sequence (DNA): TGTGCCAGCAGCTTAGAGGCAGACTACGAGCAGTACGTC. This sequence encodes CASSLEADYEQYV.

This clonotype was seen many times. The chain employs TRBV11-2 and TRBJ1-1; D possibly corresponds to TRBD1 (6 bases). The germline V gene has CDR1 SGHAT and CDR2 FQNNGV. The CDR3 length is 13 residues. V was cut by 7 bases and J by 2 bases, with 11 bases left in between. The CDR3 sequence is CASTTDRNTEAFF. In DNA, the CDR3 is TGTGCCAGCACCACGGACAGAAACACTGAAGCTTTCTTT.

The sample holds a few counts of this clonotype. This rearrangement joins TRBV3-1 to TRBJ2-7; D is unresolved. Germline V gene sequence: CDR1 LGHDT, CDR2 YNNKEL (reference sequence). This CDR3 contains 18 residues. V was trimmed by 2 bases and J by 3 bases, leaving 23 bases between them. The CDR3 loop is CASSQISKSLDQSYEQYF. DNA for the CDR3: TGTGCCAGCAGCCAAATAAGCAAGTCATTGGACCAAAGCTACGAGCAGTACTTC.

The chain has TRBV14 and TRBJ2-5; D gene unclear. This CDR3 comprises 12 residues. V lost 4 bases to trimming and J lost 4 bases, with 7 bases between them. Germline CDR1 SGHDN, CDR2 FVKESK. The CDR3 nucleotides read TGTGCCAGCAGCCGCTCGAGAGAGACCCAGTACTTC. It translates to CASSRSRETQYF.

The V call is TRBV24-1, the J call TRBJ2-3; D may be TRBD2 (6 bases). Between the trimmed V and J ends, which lost 1 base and 4 bases, there was a span of 8 bases. The CDR3 is 14 amino acids. Germline CDR1 KGHDR, CDR2 SFDVKD. The CDR3 sequence: CATSDLGEADTQYF. DNA of the CDR3: TGTGCCACCAGTGATTTAGGGGAGGCAGATACGCAGTATTTT.

V gene TRBV7-2 combines with J gene TRBJ2-5; 9 nucleotides match TRBD1. CDR1 and CDR2 from the germline V gene are SGHTA and FQGNSA. J lost 3 bases, V lost 7 bases, and 9 bases had no gene match. This CDR3 has 15 amino acids. The CDR3 is CASTPGQGRKETQYF. Here the CDR3 DNA reads TGTGCCAGCACCCCGGGACAGGGTCGGAAAGAGACCCAGTACTTC.